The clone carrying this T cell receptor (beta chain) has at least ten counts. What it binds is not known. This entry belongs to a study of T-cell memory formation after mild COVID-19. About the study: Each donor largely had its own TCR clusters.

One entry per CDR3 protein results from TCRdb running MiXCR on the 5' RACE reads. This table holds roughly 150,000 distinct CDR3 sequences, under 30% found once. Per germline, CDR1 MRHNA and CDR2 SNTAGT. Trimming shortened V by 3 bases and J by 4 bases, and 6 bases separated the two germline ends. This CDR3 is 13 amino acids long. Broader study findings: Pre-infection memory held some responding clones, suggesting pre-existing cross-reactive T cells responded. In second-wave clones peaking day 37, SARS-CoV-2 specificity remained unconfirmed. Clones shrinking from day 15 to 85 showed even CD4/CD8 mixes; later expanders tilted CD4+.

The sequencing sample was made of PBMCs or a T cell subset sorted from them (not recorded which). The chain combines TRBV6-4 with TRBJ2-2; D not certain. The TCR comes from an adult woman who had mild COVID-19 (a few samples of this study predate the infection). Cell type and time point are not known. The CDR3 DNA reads TGTGCCAGCAGTGATGGGCCCACCGGGGAGCTGTTTTTT. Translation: CASSDGPTGELFF.